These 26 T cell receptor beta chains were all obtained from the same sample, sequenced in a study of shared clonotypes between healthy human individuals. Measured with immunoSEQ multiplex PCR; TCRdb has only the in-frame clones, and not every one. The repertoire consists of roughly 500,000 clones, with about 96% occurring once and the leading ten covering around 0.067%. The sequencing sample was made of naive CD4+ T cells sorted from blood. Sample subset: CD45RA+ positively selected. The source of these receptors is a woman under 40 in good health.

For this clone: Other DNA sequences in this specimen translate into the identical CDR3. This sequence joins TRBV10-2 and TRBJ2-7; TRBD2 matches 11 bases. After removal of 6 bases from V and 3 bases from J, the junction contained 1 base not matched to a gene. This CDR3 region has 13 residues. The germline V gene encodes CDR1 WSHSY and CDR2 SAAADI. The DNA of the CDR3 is TGCGCCAGCAGACTAGCGGGAGACTACGAGCAGTACTTC. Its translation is CASRLAGDYEQYF.

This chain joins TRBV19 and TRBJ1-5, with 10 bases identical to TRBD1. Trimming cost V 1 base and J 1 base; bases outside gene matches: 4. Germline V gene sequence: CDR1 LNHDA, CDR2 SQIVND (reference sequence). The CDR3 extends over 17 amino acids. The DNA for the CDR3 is TGTGCCAGTAGTATAGGGACAGGGGGTTGGAGCAATCAGCCCCAGCATTTT. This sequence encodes CASSIGTGGWSNQPQHF.

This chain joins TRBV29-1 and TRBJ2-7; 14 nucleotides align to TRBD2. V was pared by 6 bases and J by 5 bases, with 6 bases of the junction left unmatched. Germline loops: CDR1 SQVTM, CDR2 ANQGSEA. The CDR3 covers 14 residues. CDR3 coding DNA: TGCAGCGTCCTACCGGGACTAGCGGGAGACGAGCAGTACTTC. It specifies CSVLPGLAGDEQYF.

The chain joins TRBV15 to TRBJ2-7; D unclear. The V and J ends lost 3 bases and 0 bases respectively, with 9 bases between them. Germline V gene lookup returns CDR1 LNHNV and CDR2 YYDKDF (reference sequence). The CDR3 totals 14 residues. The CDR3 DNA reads TGTGCCACCAGCAGCTCACCGAGCTCCTACGAGCAGTACTTC. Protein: CATSSSPSSYEQYF.

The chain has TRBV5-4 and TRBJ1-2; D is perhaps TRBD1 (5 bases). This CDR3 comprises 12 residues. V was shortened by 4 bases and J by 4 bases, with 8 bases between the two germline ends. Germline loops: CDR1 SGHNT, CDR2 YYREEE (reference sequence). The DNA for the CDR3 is TGTGCCAGCAGCCTAGACAGCTATGGCTACACCTTC. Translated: CASSLDSYGYTF. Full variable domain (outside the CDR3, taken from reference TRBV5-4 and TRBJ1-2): ETGVTQSPTHLIKTRGQQVTLRCSSQSGHNTVSWYQQALGQGPQFIFQYYREEENGRGNFPPRFSGLQFPNYSSELNVNALELDDSALYLCASSLDSYGYTFGSGTRLTVV.

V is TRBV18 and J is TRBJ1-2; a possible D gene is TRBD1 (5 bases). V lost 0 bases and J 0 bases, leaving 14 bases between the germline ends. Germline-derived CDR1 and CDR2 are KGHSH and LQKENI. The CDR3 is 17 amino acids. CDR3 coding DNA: TGTGCCAGCTCACCACCCGGGGGGGATGGAGCTAACTATGGCTACACCTTC. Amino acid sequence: CASSPPGGDGANYGYTF.

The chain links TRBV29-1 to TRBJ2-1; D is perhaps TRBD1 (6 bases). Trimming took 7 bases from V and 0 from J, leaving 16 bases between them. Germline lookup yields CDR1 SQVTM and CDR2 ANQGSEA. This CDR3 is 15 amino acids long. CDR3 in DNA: TGCAGCGCTCTGGGGACACAGGGCTCCTACAATGAGCAGTTCTTC. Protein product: CSALGTQGSYNEQFF.

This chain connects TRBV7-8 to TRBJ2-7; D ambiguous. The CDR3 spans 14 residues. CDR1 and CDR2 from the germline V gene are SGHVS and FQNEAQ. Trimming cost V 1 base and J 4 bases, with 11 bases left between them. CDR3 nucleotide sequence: TGTGCCAGCAGCTTAGAGGCGGCCCGGTACGAGCAGTACTTC. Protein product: CASSLEAARYEQYF.

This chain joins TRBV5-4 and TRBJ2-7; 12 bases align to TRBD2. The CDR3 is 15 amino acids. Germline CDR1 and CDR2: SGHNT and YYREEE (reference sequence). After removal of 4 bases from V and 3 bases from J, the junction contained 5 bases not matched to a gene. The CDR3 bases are TGTGCCAGCAGCAGCGGACTAGCGGGAAACTACGAGCAGTACTTC. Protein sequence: CASSSGLAGNYEQYF.

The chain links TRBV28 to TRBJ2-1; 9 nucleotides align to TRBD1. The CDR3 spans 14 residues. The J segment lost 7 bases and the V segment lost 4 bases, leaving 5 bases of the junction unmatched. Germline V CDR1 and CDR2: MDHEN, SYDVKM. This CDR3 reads CASSSGQGRNEQFF. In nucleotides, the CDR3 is TGTGCCAGCAGTTCCGGACAGGGGAGGAATGAGCAGTTCTTC. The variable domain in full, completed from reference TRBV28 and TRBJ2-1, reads DVKVTQSSRYLVKRTGEKVFLECVQDMDHENMFWYRQDPGLGLRLIYFSYDVKMKEKGDIPEGYSVSREKKERFSLILESASTNQTSMYLCASSSGQGRNEQFFGPGTRLTVL.

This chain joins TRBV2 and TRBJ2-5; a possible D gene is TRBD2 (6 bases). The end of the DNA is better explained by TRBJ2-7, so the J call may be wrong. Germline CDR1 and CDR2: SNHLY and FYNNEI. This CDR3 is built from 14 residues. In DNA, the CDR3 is TGTGCCAGCAATAAGGGACTCCTTTCCTACGAGCAGTACTTC. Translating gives CASNKGLLSYEQYF.

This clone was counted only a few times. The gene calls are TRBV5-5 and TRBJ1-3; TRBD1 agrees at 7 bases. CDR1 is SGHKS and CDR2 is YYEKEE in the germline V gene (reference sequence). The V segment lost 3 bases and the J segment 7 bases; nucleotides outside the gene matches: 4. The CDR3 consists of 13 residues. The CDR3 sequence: CASSSDRWNTIYF. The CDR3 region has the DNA TGTGCCAGCAGCTCGGACAGGTGGAACACCATATATTTT. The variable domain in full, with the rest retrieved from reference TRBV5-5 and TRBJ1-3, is DAGVTQSPTHLIKTRGQQVTLRCSPISGHKSVSWYQQVLGQGPQFIFQYYEKEERGRGNFPDRFSARQFPNYSSELNVNALLLGDSALYLCASSSDRWNTIYFGEGSWLTVV.

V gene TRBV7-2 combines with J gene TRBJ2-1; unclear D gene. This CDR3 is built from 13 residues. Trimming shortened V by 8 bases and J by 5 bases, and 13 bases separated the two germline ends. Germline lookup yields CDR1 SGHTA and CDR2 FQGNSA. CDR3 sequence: CASRLRVDNEQFF. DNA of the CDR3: TGTGCCAGCCGACTTAGGGTAGACAATGAGCAGTTCTTC.

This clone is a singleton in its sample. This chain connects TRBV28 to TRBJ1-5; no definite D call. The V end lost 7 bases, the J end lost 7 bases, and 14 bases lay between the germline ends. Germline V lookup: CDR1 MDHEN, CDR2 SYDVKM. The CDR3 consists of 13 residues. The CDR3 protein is CASTAERFQPQHF. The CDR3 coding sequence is TGTGCCAGCACTGCCGAGAGGTTCCAGCCCCAGCATTTT.

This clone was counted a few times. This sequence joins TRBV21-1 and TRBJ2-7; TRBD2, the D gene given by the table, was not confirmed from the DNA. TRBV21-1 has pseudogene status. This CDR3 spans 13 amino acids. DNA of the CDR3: TGTGCCAGCAGCAAAGGCGAGCTCTACGAGCAGTACTTC. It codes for CASSKGELYEQYF.

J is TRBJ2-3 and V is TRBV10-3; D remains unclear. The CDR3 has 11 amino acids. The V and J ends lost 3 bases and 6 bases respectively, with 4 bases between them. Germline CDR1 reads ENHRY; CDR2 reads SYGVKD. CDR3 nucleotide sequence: TGTGCCATCAGTGACGTGGATACGCAGTATTTT. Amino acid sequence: CAISDVDTQYF.

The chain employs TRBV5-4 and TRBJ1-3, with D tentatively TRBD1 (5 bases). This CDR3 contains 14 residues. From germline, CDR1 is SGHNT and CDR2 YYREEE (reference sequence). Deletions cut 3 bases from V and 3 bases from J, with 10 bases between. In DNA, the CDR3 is TGTGCCAGCAGCTCTGCGGGGGGTGGAAACACCATATATTTT. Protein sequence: CASSSAGGGNTIYF.

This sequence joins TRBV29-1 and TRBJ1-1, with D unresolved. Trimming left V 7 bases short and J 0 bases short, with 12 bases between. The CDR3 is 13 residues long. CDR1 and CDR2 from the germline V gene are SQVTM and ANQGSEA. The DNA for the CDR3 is TGCAGCGCTGTTTTTGGGATGAACACTGAAGCTTTCTTT. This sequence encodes CSAVFGMNTEAFF.

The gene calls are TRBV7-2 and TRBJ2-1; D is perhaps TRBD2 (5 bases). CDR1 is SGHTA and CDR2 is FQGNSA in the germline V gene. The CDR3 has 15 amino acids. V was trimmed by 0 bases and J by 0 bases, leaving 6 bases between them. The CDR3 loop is CASSLAGLSYNEQFF. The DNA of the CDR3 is TGTGCCAGCAGCTTAGCCGGACTCTCCTACAATGAGCAGTTCTTC. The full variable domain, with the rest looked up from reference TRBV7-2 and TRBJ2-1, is GAGVSQSPSNKVTEKGKDVELRCDPISGHTALYWYRQSLGQGLEFLIYFQGNSAPDKSGLPSDRFSAERTGGSVSTLTIQRTQQEDSAVYLCASSLAGLSYNEQFFGPGTRLTVL.

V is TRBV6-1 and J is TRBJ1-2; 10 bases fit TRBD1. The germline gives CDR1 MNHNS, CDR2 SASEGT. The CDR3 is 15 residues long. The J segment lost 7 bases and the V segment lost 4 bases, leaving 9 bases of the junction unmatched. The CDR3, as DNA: TGTGCCAGCAGTGGGGTGGGACAGGGGATGGGTGGCTACACCTTC. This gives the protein CASSGVGQGMGGYTF.

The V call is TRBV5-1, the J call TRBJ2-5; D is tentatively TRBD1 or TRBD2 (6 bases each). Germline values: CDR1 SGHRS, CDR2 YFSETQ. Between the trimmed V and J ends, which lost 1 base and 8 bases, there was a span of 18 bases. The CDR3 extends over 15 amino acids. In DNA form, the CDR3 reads TGCGCCAGCAGCTTGAGTGGGGGGCCCGGCACCACCCAGTACTTC. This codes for CASSLSGGPGTTQYF.

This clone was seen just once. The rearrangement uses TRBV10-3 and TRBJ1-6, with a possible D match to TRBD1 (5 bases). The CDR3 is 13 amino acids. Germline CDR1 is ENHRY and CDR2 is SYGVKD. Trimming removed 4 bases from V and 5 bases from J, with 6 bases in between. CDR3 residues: CAISGGNNSPLHF. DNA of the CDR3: TGTGCCATCAGTGGGGGGAATAATTCACCCCTCCACTTT.

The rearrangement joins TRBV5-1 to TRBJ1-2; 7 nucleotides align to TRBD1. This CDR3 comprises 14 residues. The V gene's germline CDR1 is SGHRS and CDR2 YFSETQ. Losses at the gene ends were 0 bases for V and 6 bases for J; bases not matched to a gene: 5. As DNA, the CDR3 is TGCGCCAGCAGCTTGGAGGTAGGGACAGATGGCTACACCTTC. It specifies CASSLEVGTDGYTF.

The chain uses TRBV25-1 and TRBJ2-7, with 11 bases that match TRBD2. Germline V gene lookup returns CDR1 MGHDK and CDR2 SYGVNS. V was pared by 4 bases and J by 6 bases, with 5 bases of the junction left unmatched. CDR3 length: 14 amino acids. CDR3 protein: CASSASGRFSEQYF. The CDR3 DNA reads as TGTGCCAGCAGTGCTAGCGGGAGGTTCTCCGAGCAGTACTTC.

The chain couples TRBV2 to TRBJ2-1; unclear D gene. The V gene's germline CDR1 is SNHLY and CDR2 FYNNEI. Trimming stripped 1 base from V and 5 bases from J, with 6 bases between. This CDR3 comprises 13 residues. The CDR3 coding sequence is TGTGCCAGCAGTGAAGGTCGGGACAATGAGCAGTTCTTC. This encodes CASSEGRDNEQFF.

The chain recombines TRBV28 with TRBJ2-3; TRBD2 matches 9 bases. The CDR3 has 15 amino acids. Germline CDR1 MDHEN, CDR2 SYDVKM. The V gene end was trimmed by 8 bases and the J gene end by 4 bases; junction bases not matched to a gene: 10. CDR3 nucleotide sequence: TGTGCCAGCTCGACTAGCGGAGCCCCCCCAGATACGCAGTATTTT. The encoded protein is CASSTSGAPPDTQYF.